The 30 T cell receptor beta chains listed next were all sequenced from one sample in a study of cytotoxic CD8 clonotypes in ibrutinib-treated CLL. Data came from immunoSEQ multiplex PCR; TCRdb stores just in-frame clones and leaves some out. The top ten clones hold around 3% of a sample with approximately 150,000 clones, around nine tenths of them seen once. The source was PBMCs, collected at disease progression, from a patient treated with ibrutinib. Receptor source: a human donor with chronic lymphocytic leukemia.

This clone was recorded a few times. The rearrangement joins TRBV30 to TRBJ1-5; no clear D gene. From germline, CDR1 is GTSNPN and CDR2 SVGIG (reference sequence). The V and J ends lost 0 bases and 2 bases respectively, with 8 bases between them. The CDR3 is 14 residues long. Written as DNA, the CDR3 is TGTGCCTGGAGTGTACGCCAGGGCAATCAGCCCCAGCATTTT. Protein sequence: CAWSVRQGNQPQHF.

This clone showed up just once. The V and J genes are TRBV30 and TRBJ1-3, with D uncertain. Trimming removed 5 bases at V and 0 bases at J, with 8 bases between. Germline CDR1 reads GTSNPN; CDR2 reads SVGIG (reference sequence). The CDR3 is made up of 13 amino acids. The CDR3: CAWEQSSGNTIYF. CDR3 DNA: TGTGCCTGGGAACAGAGCTCTGGAAACACCATATATTTT.

The chain uses TRBV19 and TRBJ2-2; 8 bases map to TRBD2. Germline lookup yields CDR1 LNHDA and CDR2 SQIVND (reference sequence). The CDR3 length is 18 residues. With 3 bases clipped from V and 5 bases from J, the junction kept 14 bases outside the gene matches. In DNA, the CDR3 is TGTGCCAGTAGTATGAGGCTGGAGAGCGGGAGAGGTACCGGGGAGCTGTTTTTT. Encoded protein: CASSMRLESGRGTGELFF.

The chain employs TRBV19 and TRBJ1-1; TRBD1 might be the D (6 bases). V dropped 5 bases and J dropped 1 base, with 14 bases sitting between them. The CDR3 length is 15 residues. The germline gives CDR1 LNHDA, CDR2 SQIVND (reference sequence). CDR3: CASSPLGGRNTEAFF. The CDR3 DNA follows: TGTGCCAGTAGTCCCCTGGGGGGCCGGAACACTGAAGCTTTCTTT. Drawing the rest from reference TRBV19 and TRBJ1-1, the complete variable domain is DGGITQSPKYLFRKEGQNVTLSCEQNLNHDAMYWYRQDPGQGLRLIYYSQIVNDFQKGDIAEGYSVSREKKESFPLTVTSAQKNPTAFYLCASSPLGGRNTEAFFGQGTRLTVV.

The rearrangement joins TRBV11-2 to TRBJ1-3; D is undetermined. Germline V CDR1 and CDR2: SGHAT, FQNNGV. The CDR3 runs 15 residues. The ends were cut back, 1 base at V and 0 bases at J, with 7 bases in the middle. CDR3 in amino acids: CASSLVAASGNTIYF. The CDR3 coding sequence is TGTGCCAGCAGCTTAGTGGCAGCCTCTGGAAACACCATATATTTT.

This chain uses TRBV5-1 with TRBJ2-5, with D tentatively TRBD1 (5 bases). Trimming cost V 0 bases and J 1 base, with 7 bases left between them. This CDR3 is built from 14 residues. Germline CDR1 reads SGHRS; CDR2 reads YFSETQ. The CDR3 DNA reads as TGCGCCAGCAGCTTGGCGACAGTCCAAGAGACCCAGTACTTC. It encodes CASSLATVQETQYF.

With regard to this clone: The DNA is left out, because the CDR3 cannot be placed on it with certainty; the CDR3 is given as TCRdb lists it. The gene calls are TRBV7-5 and TRBJ1-2. TRBV7-5 has pseudogene status. The CDR3 is 19 amino acids in total, end residues counted. The CDR3 sequence: CVRSLAWAGGASTNYGYTF.

The table lists this clone with a few counts. CDR3 protein: CASSPERGFYGYTF. CDR3 coding DNA: TGTGCCAGCTCACCGGAAAGGGGCTTCTATGGCTACACCTTC. The chain couples TRBV18 to TRBJ1-2; TRBD1 might be the D (5 bases). The CDR3 contains 14 residues. The V gene lost 3 bases and the J gene lost 4 bases, with 12 bases spanning the gap. The germline V gene encodes CDR1 KGHSH and CDR2 LQKENI.

The chain couples TRBV30 to TRBJ2-1; TRBD2 is a possible D gene (6 bases). The germline V and J ends were trimmed by 2 bases and 10 bases, with 9 bases remaining between them. Germline lookup yields CDR1 GTSNPN and CDR2 SVGIG (reference sequence). This CDR3 comprises 11 residues. CDR3 residues: CAWSRGNEQFF. CDR3 nucleotide sequence: TGTGCCTGGAGTCGGGGGAACGAGCAGTTCTTC.

The chain couples TRBV5-4 to TRBJ2-2; D remains unclear. The CDR3 runs 14 residues. CDR1 SGHNT and CDR2 YYREEE come from the germline V gene (reference sequence). V lost 4 bases and J 3 bases, leaving 10 bases between the germline ends. DNA of the CDR3: TGTGCCAGCAGCACACGACCGGACACCGGGGAGCTGTTTTTT. It encodes CASSTRPDTGELFF.

The gene calls are TRBV2 and TRBJ1-1, with D perhaps TRBD1 (6 bases). The CDR3 is 17 amino acids. The germline CDR1 and CDR2 sequences are SNHLY and FYNNEI. Trimming took 9 bases from V and 3 from J, leaving 26 bases between them. CDR3 nucleotide sequence: TGTGCCAGATATAAGCCCGCCAGGGGCAAATGGGACACTGAAGCTTTCTTT. Translating it yields CARYKPARGKWDTEAFF. Variable domain in full (rest from reference TRBV2 and TRBJ1-1): EPEVTQTPSHQVTQMGQEVILRCVPISNHLYFYWYRQILGQKVEFLVSFYNNEISEKSEIFDDQFSVERPDGSNFTLKIRSTKLEDSAMYFCARYKPARGKWDTEAFFGQGTRLTVV.

The rearrangement joins TRBV5-1 to TRBJ2-1; TRBD2 matches 8 bases. Germline trimming cut 4 bases from V and 8 bases from J; bases unmatched to any gene: 11. The CDR3 extends over 15 amino acids. Germline CDR1 and CDR2: SGHRS and YFSETQ. CDR3 sequence: CASSPVLADSDEQFF. The CDR3 DNA reads as TGCGCCAGCAGCCCGGTACTAGCGGATTCCGATGAGCAGTTCTTC.

This rearrangement joins TRBV28 to TRBJ1-2, with D uncertain. Trimming left V 4 bases short and J 3 bases short, with 9 bases between. The germline V gene encodes CDR1 MDHEN and CDR2 SYDVKM. The CDR3 consists of 13 residues. CDR3 region: CASSSNKDYGYTF. The CDR3 DNA sequence: TGTGCCAGCAGTTCCAACAAGGACTATGGCTACACCTTC.

The chain has TRBV6-5 and TRBJ2-7; 11 nucleotides agree with TRBD1. Germline V CDR1 and CDR2: MNHEY, SVGAGI. Trimming at V came to 0 bases and at J to 6 bases, leaving 7 bases not matched to a gene. The CDR3 covers 16 residues. CDR3 coding DNA: TGTGCCAGCAGTTACTCGAGAGGGACAGGGGGGGGCGAGCAGTACTTC. This encodes CASSYSRGTGGGEQYF.

The chain employs TRBV9 and TRBJ1-1, with a possible D match to TRBD1 (6 bases). Germline values: CDR1 SGDLS, CDR2 YYNGEE. V was cut by 3 bases and J by 1 base, with 10 bases left in between. The CDR3 extends over 14 amino acids. CDR3 coding DNA: TGTGCCAGCAGCGCACGACAGGAGAACACTGAAGCTTTCTTT. The encoded protein is CASSARQENTEAFF. Complete variable domain (other parts from reference TRBV9 and TRBJ1-1): DSGVTQTPKHLITATGQRVTLRCSPRSGDLSVYWYQQSLDQGLQFLIQYYNGEERAKGNILERFSAQQFPDLHSELNLSSLELGDSALYFCASSARQENTEAFFGQGTRLTVV.

This chain joins TRBV7-6 and TRBJ2-2; 7 bases align to TRBD1. With 1 base clipped from V and 5 bases from J, the junction kept 10 bases outside the gene matches. The CDR3 consists of 17 residues. CDR1 and CDR2 (germline): SGHVS, FNYEAQ. The CDR3 spells CASSLVSTGMWTGELFF. The CDR3, as DNA: TGTGCCAGCAGCTTAGTATCGACAGGGATGTGGACCGGGGAGCTGTTTTTT.

This rearrangement joins TRBV19 to TRBJ1-2, with D possibly matching TRBD1 (5 bases). V gave up 0 bases and J gave up 4 bases, with 9 bases separating them. This CDR3 is 14 amino acids long. Germline V lookup: CDR1 LNHDA, CDR2 SQIVND (reference sequence). The CDR3 loop is CASSIETEFYGYTF. In DNA form, the CDR3 reads TGTGCCAGTAGTATAGAGACAGAGTTCTATGGCTACACCTTC.

CDR3 nucleotide sequence: TGTGCCAGCAGCCCCGAACCCTACGAGCAGTACTTC. This codes for CASSPEPYEQYF. This chain uses TRBV28 with TRBJ2-7; no clear D gene. Germline-derived CDR1 and CDR2 are MDHEN and SYDVKM. The CDR3 spans 12 residues. Trimming removed 6 bases from V and 2 bases from J, with 8 bases in between.

The chain links TRBV19 to TRBJ2-3; TRBD2 agrees at 10 bases. Per germline, CDR1 LNHDA and CDR2 SQIVND (reference sequence). Trimming removed 1 base from V and 0 bases from J; junction bases left unmatched: 10. This CDR3 is built from 19 residues. The CDR3: CASSIATSGMVLSTDTQYF. Here the CDR3 DNA reads TGTGCCAGTAGTATAGCCACTAGCGGGATGGTTCTCAGCACAGATACGCAGTATTTT.

The chain carries TRBV10-3 and TRBJ1-3; D is unclear. Germline-derived CDR1 and CDR2 are ENHRY and SYGVKD. This CDR3 region has 12 residues. The V and J ends lost 9 bases and 7 bases respectively, with 13 bases between them. The CDR3 DNA sequence: TGTGCCATTTCGCCCGGCGCTAACACCATATATTTT. Translation: CAISPGANTIYF.

The J gene is TRBJ2-3, the V gene TRBV9; D perhaps matches TRBD2 (6 bases). Trimming removed 4 bases from V and 1 base from J, with 13 bases in between. This CDR3 has 15 residues. CDR1 and CDR2 (germline): SGDLS, YYNGEE. For the CDR3, the DNA is TGTGCCAGCAGCAGAGCGGGCGAGGGCACAGATACGCAGTATTTT. This gives the protein CASSRAGEGTDTQYF. Looking up the rest from reference TRBV9 and TRBJ2-3 gives the full variable domain: DSGVTQTPKHLITATGQRVTLRCSPRSGDLSVYWYQQSLDQGLQFLIQYYNGEERAKGNILERFSAQQFPDLHSELNLSSLELGDSALYFCASSRAGEGTDTQYFGPGTRLTVL.

The chain carries TRBV14 and TRBJ2-4; maybe TRBD1 (6 bases). V lost 5 bases to trimming and J lost 16 bases, with 15 bases between them. The CDR3 is 11 residues long. Germline CDR1 is SGHDN and CDR2 is FVKESK. For the CDR3, the DNA is TGTGCCAGCAGCTCCGGGACATTTTCATACTTC. It encodes CASSSGTFSYF.

The genes are TRBV4-1 and TRBJ2-1, with TRBD2 identical over 8 bases. Germline V lookup: CDR1 MGHRA, CDR2 YSYEKL. The CDR3 is made up of 15 amino acids. Losses at the gene ends were 1 base for V and 6 bases for J; bases not matched to a gene: 5. CDR3 coding DNA: TGCGCCAGCAGCCAAGGACTAGCGTCGGCCAATGAGCAGTTCTTC. It translates to CASSQGLASANEQFF.

The V gene is TRBV4-3, the J gene TRBJ2-7, with 7 bases that match TRBD1. From germline, CDR1 is LGHNA and CDR2 YSLEER. The CDR3 runs 15 residues. The trim removed 5 bases at V and 0 bases at J, leaving 7 bases unmatched. The CDR3 nucleotides are TGCGCCAGCAGCTACAGGGGACAAGGCTCCTACGAGCAGTACTTC. Translated: CASSYRGQGSYEQYF.

The chain combines TRBV5-5 with TRBJ1-1; D gene ambiguous. Germline lookup yields CDR1 SGHKS and CDR2 YYEKEE (reference sequence). Trimming took 0 bases from V and 1 from J, leaving 10 bases between them. This CDR3 is 15 amino acids long. CDR3 amino acids: CASSLAVSQNTEAFF. CDR3 nucleotides: TGTGCCAGCAGCTTGGCGGTCAGCCAGAACACTGAAGCTTTCTTT.

V is TRBV28 and J is TRBJ2-3, with D perhaps matching TRBD2 (6 bases). There are 15 residues in the CDR3. V lost 1 base and J 2 bases, leaving 10 bases between the germline ends. Germline lookup yields CDR1 MDHEN and CDR2 SYDVKM. The CDR3, as DNA: TGTGCCAGCAGTTTATTACGCGGGGCCACAGATACGCAGTATTTT. It encodes CASSLLRGATDTQYF.

This clone was seen a few times. The chain uses TRBV10-1 and TRBJ2-1; TRBD2 might be the D (5 bases). The CDR3 consists of 11 residues. The germline V gene has CDR1 WNHNN and CDR2 SYGVQD (reference sequence). V shed 6 bases and J shed 10 bases, with 10 bases lying between them. CDR3 region: CASSSGNEQFF. CDR3 bases: TGCGCCAGCAGCTCGGGGAACGAGCAGTTCTTC.

This sequence joins TRBV4-1 and TRBJ2-2; maybe TRBD1 (5 bases). This CDR3 contains 15 residues. Trimming left V 1 base short and J 4 bases short, with 10 bases between. The germline V gene has CDR1 MGHRA and CDR2 YSYEKL. The CDR3 loop is CASSQVGARTGELFF. The CDR3 bases are TGCGCCAGCAGCCAAGTTGGGGCCCGCACCGGGGAGCTGTTTTTT.

The CDR3 loop is CAWGGRVDYGYTF. The CDR3 bases are TGTGCCTGGGGGGGAAGGGTAGACTATGGCTACACCTTC. The genes are TRBV30 and TRBJ1-2, with D possibly TRBD1 on 5 matching bases. Germline lookup yields CDR1 GTSNPN and CDR2 SVGIG (reference sequence). CDR3 length: 13 residues. Trimming left V 5 bases short and J 3 bases short, with 13 bases between.

The J gene is TRBJ2-3, the V gene TRBV6-1; TRBD1 matches at 9 bases. In germline, CDR1 is MNHNS, CDR2 SASEGT. The V gene end was trimmed by 7 bases and the J gene end by 4 bases; junction bases not matched to a gene: 9. This CDR3 spans 15 amino acids. This chain's CDR3 is CASNDGTGTADTQYF. CDR3 in DNA: TGTGCCAGCAACGACGGGACAGGGACGGCAGATACGCAGTATTTT.